This TCR beta chain was profiled in a study of control samples from healthy donors and cancer patients. Data came from immunoSEQ multiplex PCR; TCRdb stores just in-frame clones and leaves some out. The data show around 130,000 clones, around nine tenths seen once. Between the trimmed V and J ends, which lost 7 bases and 2 bases, there was a span of 12 bases. CDR3 length equals 14 residues. Germline V lookup: CDR1 LGHNT, CDR2 FRNRAP. The chain combines TRBV12-5 with TRBJ1-5; no definite D call. The specimen sequenced was blood. This clonotype originated in a man in his forties or fifties in good health. CDR3 sequence reads: CASVTPRGNQPQHF. The DNA of the CDR3 is TGTGCTAGTGTCACACCTCGGGGCAATCAGCCCCAGCATTTT.